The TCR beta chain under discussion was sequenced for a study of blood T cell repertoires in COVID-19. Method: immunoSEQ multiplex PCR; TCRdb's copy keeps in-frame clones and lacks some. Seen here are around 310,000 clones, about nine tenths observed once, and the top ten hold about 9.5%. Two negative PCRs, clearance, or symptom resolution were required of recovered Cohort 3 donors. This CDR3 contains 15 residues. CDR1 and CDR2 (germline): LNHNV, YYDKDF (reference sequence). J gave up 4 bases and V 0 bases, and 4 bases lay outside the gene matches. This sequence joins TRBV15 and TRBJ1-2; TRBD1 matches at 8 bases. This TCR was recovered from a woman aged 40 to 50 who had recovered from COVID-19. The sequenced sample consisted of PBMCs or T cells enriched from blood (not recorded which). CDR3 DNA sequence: TGTGCCACCAGCAGAGACCGGCAGGGGGCCTATGGCTACACCTTC. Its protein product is CATSRDRQGAYGYTF.